One sample yielded the 20 T cell receptor beta chains listed below, sequenced in a study of human T cells and chemical hapten exposure. One entry per CDR3 protein, called by TCRdb with MiXCR from the RACE reads. There are 95,000 to 150,000 distinct CDR3 sequences in the sample; 13% occur only once, and approximately 2.6% lies in the top ten. The time point denotes: pre-sensitization, week 0. Treatment given: therapeutic diphenylcyclopropenone sensitization with weekly scalp DPC. The source material was whole blood, sampled in connection with sensitization to the hapten diphenylcyclopropenone (DPC). The origin of the receptors is a woman under 30 with alopecia areata. Some clones in this sample may be carry-over from other donors' samples.

In the case of this clonotype: A read error is possible here, since a much larger clone lies one base away. The CDR3, as DNA: TGTGCCATCAGTGAGCCCCCCGAACTAGCGAGGAACACCGGGGAGCTGTTTTTT. This codes for CAISEPPELARNTGELFF. The chain carries TRBV10-3 and TRBJ2-2; 7 nucleotides agree with TRBD2. Germline V CDR1 and CDR2: ENHRY, SYGVKD. The CDR3 extends over 18 amino acids. J was trimmed by 1 base and V by 2 bases; bases with no gene match: 10.

The chain joins TRBV10-3 to TRBJ2-5; the D is unclear. There are 14 residues in the CDR3. Trimming took 5 bases from V and 1 from J, leaving 11 bases between them. Germline CDR1 ENHRY, CDR2 SYGVKD. CDR3 sequence: CAISFTGSQETQYF. The CDR3 DNA follows: TGTGCCATCAGTTTCACCGGGTCCCAAGAGACCCAGTACTTC.

The chain uses TRBV6-2 or TRBV6-3 and TRBJ2-4, with TRBD2 identical over 7 bases. Germline V lookup: CDR1 MNHEY, CDR2 SVGEGT. J lost 4 bases, V lost 8 bases, and 5 bases had no gene match. The CDR3 covers 13 residues. CDR3 amino acids: CASLSSGKNIQYF. The CDR3 DNA sequence: TGTGCCAGCCTGTCTAGCGGTAAAAACATTCAGTACTTC.

The sample holds many counts of this clonotype. The chain joins TRBV20-1 to TRBJ1-5; TRBD1 aligns across 7 bases. V dropped 6 bases and J dropped 7; count of bases not matched to a gene: 9. Looked up from germline, CDR1 is DFQATT and CDR2 is SNEGSKA (reference sequence). This CDR3 has 13 amino acids. The CDR3: CSATGQNQQPQHF. In DNA, the CDR3 is TGCAGTGCGACGGGACAGAACCAACAGCCCCAGCATTTT.

V is TRBV2 and J is TRBJ2-7, with D unresolved. Germline loops: CDR1 SNHLY, CDR2 FYNNEI. Trimming cost V 3 bases and J 3 bases, with 3 bases left between them. The CDR3 spans 11 residues. The CDR3 spells CASSDHYEQYF. DNA of the CDR3: TGTGCCAGCAGTGATCACTACGAGCAGTACTTC.

This clonotype was seen a handful of times. J is TRBJ2-5 and V is TRBV7-2, with D uncertain. V was trimmed by 4 bases and J by 1 base, leaving 13 bases between them. The germline V gene encodes CDR1 SGHTA and CDR2 FQGNSA. This CDR3 spans 15 amino acids. The chain's CDR3 is CASSYSGRLQETQYF. In nucleotides, the CDR3 is TGTGCCAGCAGCTACTCCGGACGGCTCCAAGAGACCCAGTACTTC.

In this sample, this clonotype turned up a few times. The genes are TRBV20-1 and TRBJ2-4, with D possibly being TRBD1 (6 bases). V lost 6 bases, J lost 6 bases, and 15 bases lay in between. Germline V lookup: CDR1 DFQATT, CDR2 SNEGSKA (reference sequence). CDR3 size: 13 residues. For the CDR3, the DNA is TGCAGTGCATATCACAGGGCCCGAAACATTCAGTACTTC. It encodes CSAYHRARNIQYF.

This clonotype has ten or more counts. CDR3 sequence (DNA): TGTGCCAGTAGTATAGGAGATATCAGCAATCAGCCCCAGCATTTT. Translated, it gives CASSIGDISNQPQHF. V usage is TRBV19 and J usage is TRBJ1-5; D is undetermined. The V end was cut by 1 base, the J end by 1 base, with 8 bases between. The CDR3 sequence is 15 residues long. Per the germline V gene, CDR1 is LNHDA and CDR2 is SQIVND (reference sequence).

In this sample, this clonotype turned up many times. DNA of the CDR3: TGCAGCGTTGAGTTGAACCCATCCTGGGTGAACACTGAAGCTTTCTTT. This sequence encodes CSVELNPSWVNTEAFF. The chain recombines TRBV29-1 with TRBJ1-1; D gene unclear. From germline, CDR1 is SQVTM and CDR2 ANQGSEA. This CDR3 contains 16 residues. V was pared by 3 bases and J by 0 bases, with 17 bases between.

The chain uses TRBV27 and TRBJ2-1, with D unclear. Germline-derived CDR1 and CDR2 are MNHEY and SMNVEV (reference sequence). This CDR3 spans 14 amino acids. The V and J ends lost 5 bases and 6 bases respectively, with 14 bases between them. Here the CDR3 DNA reads TGTGCCAGCAGTCCGACGGGCTTTACCAATGAGCAGTTCTTC. Translating gives CASSPTGFTNEQFF.

There are a few counts of this clonotype. The CDR3 reads CASSLLGTANTEAFF. The CDR3 DNA follows: TGTGCCAGCAGCTTATTGGGGACGGCGAACACTGAAGCTTTCTTT. This chain links TRBV7-3 with TRBJ1-1; weak D call: TRBD1 (5 bases). The V gene's germline CDR1 is SGHTA and CDR2 FQGTGA. V dropped 2 bases and J dropped 1 base, with 11 bases sitting between them. This CDR3 has 15 residues.

The chain couples TRBV27 to TRBJ2-7; 7 bases agree with TRBD1. Germline V gene lookup returns CDR1 MNHEY and CDR2 SMNVEV (reference sequence). V shed 3 bases, J shed 0 bases, and the junction held 2 bases outside the gene matches. The CDR3 runs to 14 residues. Here the CDR3 DNA reads TGTGCCAGCAGTTTGAGGGGGCCCTCCTACGAGCAGTACTTC. It is translated as CASSLRGPSYEQYF.

This clonotype was counted between two and nine times. The chain has TRBV12-3 or TRBV12-4 and TRBJ1-3; D remains unclear. V was cut by 10 bases and J by 4 bases, with 8 bases left in between. The CDR3 totals 11 residues. The CDR3 loop is CANRVGNTIYF. The CDR3 region has the DNA TGTGCCAACCGTGTGGGAAACACCATATATTTT.

This clonotype was observed a handful of times. The V and J genes are TRBV11-1 and TRBJ2-7; D unclear. V was cut by 1 base and J by 3 bases, with 13 bases left in between. The CDR3 covers 15 residues. Germline V CDR1 and CDR2: SGHAT, FQDESV (reference sequence). The CDR3, as DNA: TGTGCCAGCAGCTTAGGCAGTACTGCAATCTACGAGCAGTACTTC. This translates into CASSLGSTAIYEQYF.

This clonotype appeared once. The chain combines TRBV27 with TRBJ1-2; D perhaps matches TRBD1 (5 bases). Germline lookup yields CDR1 MNHEY and CDR2 SMNVEV (reference sequence). The CDR3 runs 13 residues. V shed 7 bases and J shed 4 bases, with 13 bases lying between them. This CDR3 is CASKRGRPYGYTF. CDR3 nucleotides: TGTGCCAGCAAACGGGGGAGACCCTATGGCTACACCTTC.

This clonotype occurred many times. The rearrangement joins TRBV18 to TRBJ2-3; 7 bases are a match to TRBD1. V trimming: 1 base; J trimming: 4 bases; junction bases outside the gene matches: 8. CDR1 and CDR2 (germline): KGHSH, LQKENI. This CDR3 has 16 amino acids. DNA for the CDR3: TGTGCCAGCTCACCACGACAGGGCGGTGGGCCAGATACGCAGTATTTT. Its protein product is CASSPRQGGGPDTQYF.

CDR3 coding DNA: TGTGCCAGCAGCCCAGGGGACAGGGTTTTGAACACTGAAGCTTTCTTT. Its protein is CASSPGDRVLNTEAFF. The V call is TRBV14, the J call TRBJ1-1; 9 positions match TRBD1. The germline V gene has CDR1 SGHDN and CDR2 FVKESK. The CDR3 is 16 amino acids. J was trimmed by 0 bases and V by 4 bases; bases with no gene match: 6.

This chain connects TRBV6-2 or TRBV6-3 to TRBJ2-1; D is possibly TRBD2 (6 bases). Trimming left V 5 bases short and J 2 bases short, with 13 bases between. There are 15 residues in the CDR3. Germline assignment: CDR1 MNHEY and CDR2 SVGEGT. The CDR3 DNA follows: TGTGCCAGCAGTCAGGGACTCCCCACCTACAATGAGCAGTTCTTC. Translation: CASSQGLPTYNEQFF.

This clonotype appeared many times. V is TRBV20-1 and J is TRBJ1-6; no clear D. V was shortened by 7 bases and J by 2 bases, with 30 bases between the two germline ends. In germline, CDR1 is DFQATT, CDR2 SNEGSKA (reference sequence). CDR3 length: 20 amino acids. The CDR3 sequence: CSVPLLPLSPDKTYNSPLHF. Written as DNA, the CDR3 is TGCAGTGTTCCCCTACTACCTTTATCCCCCGACAAGACCTATAATTCACCCCTCCACTTT.

The chain links TRBV4-3 to TRBJ2-7; no firm D call. CDR3 length: 12 amino acids. CDR1 LGHNA and CDR2 YSLEER come from the germline V gene. V lost 4 bases to trimming and J lost 7 bases, with 11 bases between them. The CDR3 protein is CASSPRVGEQYF. In DNA form, the CDR3 reads TGCGCCAGCAGCCCCCGAGTGGGGGAGCAGTACTTC.